Below, 28 T cell receptor beta chains from the same sample are listed, as sequenced in a study of CD8 T cells in Susac syndrome. Random-hexamer reverse transcription was applied to roughly 0.5 to 1 ug RNA. TCRdb fed the immunoSEQ multiplex PCR reads into MiXCR, producing one record per CDR3 protein. This sample yields some 170,000 distinct CDR3 sequences, of which around 94% are seen a single time; around 0.1% belongs to the top ten. Material for sequencing was CD4+ T cells from PBMCs. The receptors derive from a human donor with Susac syndrome.

The rearrangement links TRBV29-1 to TRBJ2-7; D is undetermined. CDR3 length: 14 residues. Germline lookup yields CDR1 SQVTM and CDR2 ANQGSEA. The germline V and J ends were trimmed by 6 bases and 5 bases, with 20 bases remaining between them. This CDR3 reads CSVSYFGDTDEQYF. CDR3 sequence (DNA): TGCAGCGTCTCATATTTTGGGGATACGGACGAGCAGTACTTC.

J is TRBJ2-1 and V is TRBV11-2, with 10 bases that match TRBD2. The V gene's germline CDR1 is SGHAT and CDR2 FQNNGV. The V segment lost 3 bases and the J segment 13 bases; nucleotides outside the gene matches: 15. The CDR3 loop spans 16 amino acids. CDR3 residues: CASSFPGTSDTPGQFF. For the CDR3, the DNA is TGTGCCAGCAGCTTCCCCGGGACTAGCGACACTCCCGGTCAGTTCTTC.

This chain joins TRBV19 and TRBJ1-1; D uncertain. The CDR3 covers 15 residues. Germline assignment: CDR1 LNHDA and CDR2 SQIVND (reference sequence). V was cut by 3 bases and J by 0 bases, with 11 bases left in between. The CDR3, as DNA: TGTGCCAGTAGTATGGGGAACATTATGAACACTGAAGCTTTCTTT. Translated: CASSMGNIMNTEAFF.

The chain combines TRBV3-1 with TRBJ2-2; no firm D call. The CDR3 spans 13 residues. V lost 8 bases to trimming and J lost 6 bases, with 13 bases between them. Germline-derived CDR1 and CDR2 are LGHDT and YNNKEL (reference sequence). The CDR3 DNA reads as TGTGCCAGCCGACGGTTGGAAGCCGGGGAGCTGTTTTTT. Protein sequence: CASRRLEAGELFF.

The rearrangement uses TRBV29-1 and TRBJ1-5; D remains ambiguous. V was cut by 6 bases and J by 7 bases, with 13 bases left in between. Germline V lookup: CDR1 SQVTM, CDR2 ANQGSEA. This CDR3 is built from 12 residues. CDR3 protein: CSVGSLGQPQHF. The CDR3 DNA sequence: TGCAGCGTAGGGTCCCTGGGGCAGCCCCAGCATTTT.

The chain joins TRBV11-2 to TRBJ2-2; unclear D gene. From germline, CDR1 is SGHAT and CDR2 FQNNGV. The CDR3 has 17 residues. V lost 8 bases to trimming and J lost 4 bases, with 23 bases between them. The CDR3 DNA reads as TGTGCCAGCCACCGTCGAGGAGCCCGGAACCCCACCGGGGAGCTGTTTTTT. As protein: CASHRRGARNPTGELFF.

J is TRBJ1-1 and V is TRBV30, with D tentatively TRBD1 (5 bases). The CDR3 is 13 amino acids. Germline CDR1 reads GTSNPN; CDR2 reads SVGIG (reference sequence). V gave up 4 bases and J gave up 4 bases, with 13 bases separating them. The CDR3 protein is CAWKPGLPTEAFF. Written as DNA, the CDR3 is TGTGCCTGGAAGCCAGGGCTCCCCACTGAAGCTTTCTTT. The full variable domain, its missing parts supplied by reference TRBV30 and TRBJ1-1, is SQTIHQWPATLVQPVGSPLSLECTVEGTSNPNLYWYRQAAGRGLQLLFYSVGIGQISSEVPQNLSASRPQDRQFILSSKKLLLSDSGFYLCAWKPGLPTEAFFGQGTRLTVV.

The chain links TRBV5-1 to TRBJ2-1, with D possibly TRBD1 on 5 matching bases. CDR3 size: 12 residues. V was cut by 4 bases and J by 9 bases, with 11 bases left in between. From germline, CDR1 is SGHRS and CDR2 YFSETQ. In nucleotides, the CDR3 is TGCGCCAGCAGCAAAGGGGAAGGTGAGCAGTTCTTC. Translation gives CASSKGEGEQFF.

The V gene is TRBV7-2, the J gene TRBJ2-3, with 14 bases that match TRBD2. The J segment lost 3 bases and the V segment lost 0 bases, leaving 5 bases of the junction unmatched. Germline V gene data show CDR1 as SGHTA and CDR2 as FQGNSA. This CDR3 is 18 amino acids long. The CDR3 region has the DNA TGTGCCAGCAGCTTAGCGGGACTAGCGGGAGAGGCAACAGATACGCAGTATTTT. This gives the protein CASSLAGLAGEATDTQYF.

The J gene is TRBJ2-1, the V gene TRBV7-3; 7 bases match TRBD1. Per germline, CDR1 SGHTA and CDR2 FQGTGA. The V segment lost 5 bases and the J segment 6 bases; nucleotides outside the gene matches: 10. The CDR3 sequence is 15 residues long. CDR3: CASSRAGSGGNEQFF. CDR3 bases: TGTGCCAGCAGCAGGGCGGGTTCAGGGGGCAATGAGCAGTTCTTC. The full variable domain, its missing parts supplied by reference TRBV7-3 and TRBJ2-1, is GAGVSQTPSNKVTEKGKYVELRCDPISGHTALYWYRQSLGQGPEFLIYFQGTGAADDSGLPNDRFFAVRPEGSVSTLKIQRTERGDSAVYLCASSRAGSGGNEQFFGPGTRLTVL.

This rearrangement joins TRBV4-3 to TRBJ2-7, with 12 bases fitting TRBD2. From germline, CDR1 is LGHNA and CDR2 YSLEER. V lost 0 bases and J lost 4; bases outside the gene matches: 4. The CDR3 spans 16 residues. CDR3 sequence (DNA): TGCGCCAGCAGCCAAGACTCTAGCGGGAGGGGGTACGAGCAGTACTTC. Protein sequence: CASSQDSSGRGYEQYF.

This CDR3 is CASSSGTRSSGNTIYF. As DNA, the CDR3 is TGTGCCAGCAGTTCCGGGACGCGCTCCTCTGGAAACACCATATATTTT. This sequence joins TRBV6-5 and TRBJ1-3; D is perhaps TRBD1 (5 bases). V lost 4 bases and J 0 bases, leaving 13 bases between the germline ends. Germline-derived CDR1 and CDR2 are MNHEY and SVGAGI. This CDR3 has 16 residues.

The genes are TRBV20-1 and TRBJ2-7; D uncertain. V lost 0 bases and J lost 5, with 14 bases in between. CDR3 length: 14 amino acids. Germline lookup yields CDR1 DFQATT and CDR2 SNEGSKA (reference sequence). The CDR3 DNA reads as TGCAGTGCTAGAGACAGCAACCTTCGCAACGAGCAGTACTTC. Its protein product is CSARDSNLRNEQYF.

This chain uses TRBV28 with TRBJ1-4; TRBD1 aligns across 8 bases. After removal of 6 bases from V and 8 bases from J, the junction contained 11 bases not matched to a gene. The CDR3 is 15 amino acids. Germline assignment: CDR1 MDHEN and CDR2 SYDVKM. The CDR3 loop reads CASRRWTGRGEKLFF. Here the CDR3 DNA reads TGTGCCAGCAGACGCTGGACAGGGAGAGGCGAAAAACTGTTTTTT.

The CDR3 region is CASSQGTVPNQPQHF. CDR3 nucleotide sequence: TGTGCCAGCAGCCAAGGGACAGTCCCAAATCAGCCCCAGCATTTT. The rearrangement joins TRBV3-1 to TRBJ1-5, with D maybe TRBD1 (6 bases). There are 15 residues in the CDR3. Looked up from germline, CDR1 is LGHDT and CDR2 is YNNKEL (reference sequence). Trimming pared 1 base from V and 4 bases from J, leaving 11 bases between.

V and J are TRBV18 and TRBJ1-2; a possible D gene is TRBD1 (5 bases). Trimming stripped 3 bases from V and 3 bases from J, with 11 bases between. The CDR3 loop spans 14 amino acids. Germline assignment: CDR1 KGHSH and CDR2 LQKENI. This CDR3 reads CASSPARDDYGYTF. CDR3 nucleotides: TGTGCCAGCTCACCGGCCAGGGATGACTATGGCTACACCTTC.

The chain joins TRBV7-9 to TRBJ1-1, with a weak D call TRBD1 (5 bases). The CDR3 is 13 amino acids. Between the trimmed V and J ends, which lost 1 base and 6 bases, there was a span of 9 bases. The germline CDR1 and CDR2 sequences are SEHNR and FQNEAQ (reference sequence). CDR3 region: CASSLDRDPEAFF. DNA of the CDR3: TGTGCCAGCAGCTTAGACCGGGACCCTGAAGCTTTCTTT. The whole variable domain, remainder taken from reference TRBV7-9 and TRBJ1-1, is DTGVSQNPRHKITKRGQNVTFRCDPISEHNRLYWYRQTLGQGPEFLTYFQNEAQLEKSRLLSDRFSAERPKGSFSTLEIQRTEQGDSAMYLCASSLDRDPEAFFGQGTRLTVV.

This clonotype is a singleton in its sample. The rearrangement joins TRBV24-1 to TRBJ2-3; D possibly corresponds to TRBD2 (5 bases). This CDR3 comprises 13 residues. Trimming shortened V by 7 bases and J by 0 bases, and 7 bases separated the two germline ends. Germline values: CDR1 KGHDR, CDR2 SFDVKD. The DNA of the CDR3 is TGTGCCACCAGAGCGGATAGCACAGATACGCAGTATTTT. This translates into CATRADSTDTQYF.

This clonotype was picked up one time. The chain carries TRBV9 and TRBJ1-2; D perhaps matches TRBD1 (6 bases). Germline values: CDR1 SGDLS, CDR2 YYNGEE. This CDR3 is built from 15 residues. V was pared by 4 bases and J by 4 bases, with 17 bases between. This CDR3 is CASSPTGTFGYGYTF. The CDR3 coding sequence is TGTGCCAGCAGCCCCACCGGGACATTCGGCTATGGCTACACCTTC.

In this sample, this clonotype turned up once. The chain employs TRBV12-3 or TRBV12-4 and TRBJ2-3; TRBD2 matches at 9 bases. V dropped 9 bases and J dropped 1; count of bases not matched to a gene: 8. The length of the CDR3 is 15 residues. CDR3 bases: TGTGCCAGTTCTGGCTTAGCGGGGGGCACAGATACGCAGTATTTT. Protein: CASSGLAGGTDTQYF.

J is TRBJ2-1 and V is TRBV11-2, with 13 bases matching TRBD2. The J segment lost 12 bases and the V segment lost 6 bases, leaving 11 bases of the junction unmatched. Germline assignment: CDR1 SGHAT and CDR2 FQNNGV. CDR3 length: 15 residues. CDR3 region: CASRGLAGPSGGQFF. As DNA, the CDR3 is TGTGCCAGCAGGGGACTAGCGGGACCTAGTGGGGGGCAGTTCTTC.

The chain has TRBV5-1 and TRBJ2-3; a weak D match, TRBD2 (6 bases). Germline V gene lookup returns CDR1 SGHRS and CDR2 YFSETQ. Trimming removed 0 bases at V and 2 bases at J, with 7 bases between. This CDR3 is built from 14 residues. The CDR3 DNA sequence: TGCGCCAGCAGCTTGGGGGGACTCACAGATACGCAGTATTTT. Protein product: CASSLGGLTDTQYF.

The chain couples TRBV11-2 to TRBJ2-7; TRBD1 matches at 10 bases. The CDR3 is 15 residues long. J lost 2 bases, V lost 5 bases, and 6 bases had no gene match. Germline CDR1 reads SGHAT; CDR2 reads FQNNGV. The CDR3: CASSAGTGEPYEQYF. The CDR3 DNA is TGTGCCAGCAGCGCAGGGACAGGGGAACCCTACGAGCAGTACTTC.

The rearrangement uses TRBV28 and TRBJ2-7; no definite D call. Germline V gene data show CDR1 as MDHEN and CDR2 as SYDVKM. V lost 6 bases and J 0 bases, leaving 3 bases between the germline ends. This CDR3 is 11 amino acids long. In nucleotides, the CDR3 is TGTGCCAGCAGGGTCTCCTACGAGCAGTACTTC. Protein: CASRVSYEQYF.

The rearrangement joins TRBV4-1 to TRBJ2-7; no clear D. CDR1 MGHRA and CDR2 YSYEKL come from the germline V gene. The V end was cut by 0 bases, the J end by 3 bases, with 9 bases between. CDR3 length: 14 amino acids. The CDR3 is CASSQEGPGYEQYF. CDR3 nucleotides: TGCGCCAGCAGCCAAGAAGGTCCGGGCTACGAGCAGTACTTC.

The V gene is TRBV15, the J gene TRBJ2-7, with 9 positions matching TRBD1. In germline, CDR1 is LNHNV, CDR2 YYDKDF (reference sequence). J gave up 2 bases and V 8 bases, and 13 bases lay outside the gene matches. This CDR3 spans 16 amino acids. CDR3 region: CATASLGTGKTYEQYF. DNA of the CDR3: TGTGCCACCGCCTCCCTGGGGACAGGGAAAACCTACGAGCAGTACTTC.

The chain has TRBV20-1 and TRBJ1-5; D remains unclear. CDR3 length equals 14 residues. The germline gives CDR1 DFQATT, CDR2 SNEGSKA (reference sequence). Trimming cost V 7 bases and J 5 bases, with 18 bases left between them. The DNA for the CDR3 is TGCAGTGGTAAACGATCGGGCAGAGATCAGCCCCAGCATTTT. Its translation: CSGKRSGRDQPQHF.

The chain employs TRBV4-2 and TRBJ1-1; maybe TRBD1 (5 bases). Germline CDR1 LGHNA, CDR2 YNFKEQ. V was cut by 2 bases and J by 1 base, with 20 bases left in between. The CDR3 totals 18 residues. Here the CDR3 reads CASSQFAGVEGTNTEAFF. CDR3 nucleotide sequence: TGTGCCAGCAGCCAATTCGCTGGGGTGGAGGGGACGAACACTGAAGCTTTCTTT.